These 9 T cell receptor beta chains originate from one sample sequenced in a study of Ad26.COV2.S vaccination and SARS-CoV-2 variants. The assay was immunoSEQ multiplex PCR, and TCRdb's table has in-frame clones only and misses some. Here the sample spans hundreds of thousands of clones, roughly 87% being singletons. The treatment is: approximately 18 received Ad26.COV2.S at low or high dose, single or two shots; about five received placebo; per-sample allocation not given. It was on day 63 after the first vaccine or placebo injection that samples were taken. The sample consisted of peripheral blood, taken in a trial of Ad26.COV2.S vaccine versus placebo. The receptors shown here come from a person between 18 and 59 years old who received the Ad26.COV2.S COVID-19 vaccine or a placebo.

CDR3 DNA: TGTGCCAGCAGCTTGGGACAGGGCTTTCAAGAGACCCAGTACTTC. This encodes CASSLGQGFQETQYF. The chain uses TRBV7-3 and TRBJ2-5, with 9 nucleotides matching TRBD1. Unmatched junction bases numbered 4, after V lost 3 bases and J lost 2 bases. CDR1 is SGHTA and CDR2 is FQGTGA in the germline V gene. There are 15 residues in the CDR3.

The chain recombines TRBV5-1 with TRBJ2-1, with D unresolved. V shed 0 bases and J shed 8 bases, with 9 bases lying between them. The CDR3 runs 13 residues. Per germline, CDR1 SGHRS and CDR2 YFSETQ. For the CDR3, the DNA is TGCGCCAGCAGCTTGGGGGTAAGGGATGAGCAGTTCTTC. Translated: CASSLGVRDEQFF.

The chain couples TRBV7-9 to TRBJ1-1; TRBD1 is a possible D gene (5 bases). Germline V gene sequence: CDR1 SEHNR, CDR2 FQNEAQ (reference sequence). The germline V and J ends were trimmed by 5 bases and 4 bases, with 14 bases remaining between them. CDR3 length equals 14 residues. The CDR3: CASSRGYGLTEAFF. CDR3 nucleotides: TGTGCCAGCAGCCGGGGCTATGGGCTCACTGAAGCTTTCTTT. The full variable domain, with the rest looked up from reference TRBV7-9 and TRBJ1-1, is DTGVSQNPRHKITKRGQNVTFRCDPISEHNRLYWYRQTLGQGPEFLTYFQNEAQLEKSRLLSDRFSAERPKGSFSTLEIQRTEQGDSAMYLCASSRGYGLTEAFFGQGTRLTVV.

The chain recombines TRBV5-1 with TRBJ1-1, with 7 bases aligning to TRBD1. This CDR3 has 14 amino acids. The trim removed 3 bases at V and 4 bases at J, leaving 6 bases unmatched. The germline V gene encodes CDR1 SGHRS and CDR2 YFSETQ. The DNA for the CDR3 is TGCGCCAGCAGCTCATTGGACAGGCCCACTGAAGCTTTCTTT. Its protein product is CASSSLDRPTEAFF.

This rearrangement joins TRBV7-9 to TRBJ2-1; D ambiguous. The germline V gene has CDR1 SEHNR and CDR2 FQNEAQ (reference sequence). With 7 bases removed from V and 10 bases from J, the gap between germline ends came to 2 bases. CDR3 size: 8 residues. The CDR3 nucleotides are TGTGCCAGCAAAGAGCAGTTCTTC. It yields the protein CASKEQFF.

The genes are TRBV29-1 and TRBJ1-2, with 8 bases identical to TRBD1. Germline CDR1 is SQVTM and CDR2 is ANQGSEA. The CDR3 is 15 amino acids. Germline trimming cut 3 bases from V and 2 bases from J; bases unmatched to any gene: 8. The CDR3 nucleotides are TGCAGCGTTGAGGCGCAGGGGGCGAGAAACTATGGCTACACCTTC. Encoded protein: CSVEAQGARNYGYTF.

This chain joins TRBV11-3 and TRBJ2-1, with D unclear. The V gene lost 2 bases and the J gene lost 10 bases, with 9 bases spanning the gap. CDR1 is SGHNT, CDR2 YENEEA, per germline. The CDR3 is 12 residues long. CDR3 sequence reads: CASSLMRGEQFF. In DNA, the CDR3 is TGTGCCAGCAGCTTAATGCGTGGAGAGCAGTTCTTC.

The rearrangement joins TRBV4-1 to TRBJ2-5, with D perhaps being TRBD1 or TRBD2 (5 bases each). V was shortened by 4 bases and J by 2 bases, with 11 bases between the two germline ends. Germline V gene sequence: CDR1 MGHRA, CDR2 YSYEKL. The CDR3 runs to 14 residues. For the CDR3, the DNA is TGCGCCAGCAGCCCTGGGACGGCTCAAGAGACCCAGTACTTC. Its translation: CASSPGTAQETQYF.

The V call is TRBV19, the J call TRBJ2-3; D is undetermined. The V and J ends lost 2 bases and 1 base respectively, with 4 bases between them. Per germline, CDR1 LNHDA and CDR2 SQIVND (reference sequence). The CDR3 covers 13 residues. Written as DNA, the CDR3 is TGTGCCAGTAGTATACTAGGCACAGATACGCAGTATTTT. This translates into CASSILGTDTQYF.